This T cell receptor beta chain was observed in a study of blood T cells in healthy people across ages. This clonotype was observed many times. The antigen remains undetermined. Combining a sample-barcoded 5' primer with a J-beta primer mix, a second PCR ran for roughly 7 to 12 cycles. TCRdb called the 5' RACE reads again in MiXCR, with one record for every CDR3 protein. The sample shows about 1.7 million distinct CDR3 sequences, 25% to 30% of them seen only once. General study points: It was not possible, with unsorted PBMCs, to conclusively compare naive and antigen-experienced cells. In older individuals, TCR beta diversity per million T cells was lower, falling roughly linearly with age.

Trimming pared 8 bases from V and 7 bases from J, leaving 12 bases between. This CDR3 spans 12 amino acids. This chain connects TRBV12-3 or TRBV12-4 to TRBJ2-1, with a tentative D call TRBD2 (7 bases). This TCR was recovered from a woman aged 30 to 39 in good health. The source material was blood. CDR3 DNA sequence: TGTGCCAGCCGGGGGGCTTGGAATGAGCAGTTCTTC. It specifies CASRGAWNEQFF.